The 17 T cell receptor beta chains listed next were all sequenced from one sample in a study of T cells expressing NK-cell markers. TCRdb reprocessed the 5' RACE reads and keeps a single row for each CDR3 protein, giving no DNA. Its table lists hundreds of thousands of distinct CDR3 sequences. The sample was blood T cells: a sorted CD56 or NKG2C T cell subset, CD4+ or CD8+ T cells, or bulk PBMC T cells (not recorded which). These receptors originate from a woman between 18 and 70 years old in good health.

The J gene is TRBJ1-4, the V gene TRBV4-2; without DNA, the TCRdb call of TRBD1 cannot be checked. Germline V gene data show CDR1 as LGHNA and CDR2 as YNFKEQ. This CDR3 has 14 residues. The CDR3 loop is CASSQAGVGEKLFF.

This chain joins TRBV5-1 and TRBJ1-2; TCRdb selects TRBD1, and the lack of DNA leaves this call unchecked. This CDR3 spans 15 amino acids. CDR1 is SGHRS, CDR2 YFSETQ, per germline. The CDR3 spells CASSLVTGGYDGYTF.

The chain has TRBV7-3 and TRBJ2-1; absent DNA, TCRdb's TRBD1 call cannot be checked. Germline assignment: CDR1 SGHTA and CDR2 FQGTGA. The CDR3 contains 16 residues. The CDR3 spells CASSPTGGVSYNEQFF.

The chain is built from TRBV5-1 and TRBJ2-3. CDR1 SGHRS and CDR2 YFSETQ come from the germline V gene. The length of the CDR3 is 12 residues. The chain's CDR3 is CANRRGTDTQYF. The complete variable domain, with remaining parts taken from reference TRBV5-1 and TRBJ2-3, reads KAGVTQTPRYLIKTRGQQVTLSCSPISGHRSVSWYQQTPGQGLQFLFEYFSETQRNKGNFPGRFSGRQFSNSRSEMNVSTLELGDSALYLCANRRGTDTQYFGPGTRLTVL.

CDR3 residues: CASSQTGSGANVLTF. The chain couples TRBV18 to TRBJ2-6. This CDR3 spans 15 amino acids. Germline CDR1 reads KGHSH; CDR2 reads LQKENI.

The chain combines TRBV5-8 with TRBJ2-4; TCRdb's assignment of TRBD1 cannot be checked, as there is no DNA. Looked up from germline, CDR1 is SGHTS and CDR2 is YDEGEE. This CDR3 region has 15 residues. CDR3 sequence: CASSYNRQGGNIQYF.

V is TRBV29-1 and J is TRBJ2-3; TCRdb calls TRBD2, which cannot be checked without DNA. The CDR3 contains 13 residues. The germline V gene encodes CDR1 SQVTM and CDR2 ANQGSEA. CDR3 region: CSAGGPNTDTQYF.

The CDR3 sequence is CSVAGTSGSTDTQYF. The J gene is TRBJ2-3, the V gene TRBV29-1; no DNA is available, so the TRBD2 call from TCRdb remains unchecked. CDR3 length equals 15 residues. CDR1 and CDR2 (germline): SQVTM, ANQGSEA.

The rearrangement links TRBV3-1 to TRBJ2-5; TCRdb names TRBD1, which stays unverified in the absence of DNA. The CDR3 loop spans 16 amino acids. Germline V gene data show CDR1 as LGHDT and CDR2 as YNNKEL (reference sequence). CDR3 in amino acids: CASSQALGLGGETQYF.

This chain connects TRBV12-3 or TRBV12-4 to TRBJ1-1. The CDR3 totals 14 residues. The CDR3 is CASSLKDGNTEAFF.

The chain recombines TRBV28 with TRBJ2-5; TCRdb indicates TRBD2, and absent DNA this call remains unverified. The germline gives CDR1 MDHEN, CDR2 SYDVKM. This CDR3 region has 13 residues. CDR3 residues: CASRNLREETQYF.

The genes are TRBV6-2 or TRBV6-3 and TRBJ2-5; the D call of TRBD1 rests on TCRdb alone, since no DNA is present to check it. The CDR3 length is 14 residues. CDR1 is MNHEY, CDR2 SVGEGT, per germline. Here the CDR3 reads CASSYRPPQETQYF.

The chain has TRBV28 and TRBJ2-7; TCRdb's D call of TRBD2 is untestable without DNA. The germline V gene encodes CDR1 MDHEN and CDR2 SYDVKM. The CDR3 runs 15 residues. The CDR3 protein is CASSRGGALSYEQYF.

J is TRBJ2-5 and V is TRBV10-2; TCRdb's D call, TRBD2, is unchecked because there is no DNA. Germline V gene sequence: CDR1 WSHSY, CDR2 SAAADI. This CDR3 is built from 14 residues. The CDR3 here is CASTTSGGGETQYF.

The chain joins TRBV10-3 to TRBJ2-3; TCRdb's D call, TRBD1, is unchecked because there is no DNA. The CDR3 totals 12 residues. CDR1 and CDR2 from the germline V gene are ENHRY and SYGVKD. The CDR3 loop is CAIGTDTDTQYF.

This chain uses TRBV3-1 with TRBJ1-6; TCRdb designates TRBD1, a call that cannot be tested without DNA. The CDR3 has 13 amino acids. Germline CDR1 reads LGHDT; CDR2 reads YNNKEL (reference sequence). The CDR3 sequence: CASSQDLRAALHF.

The chain links TRBV6-5 to TRBJ1-2. Germline CDR1 and CDR2: MNHEY and SVGAGI. The CDR3 loop spans 15 amino acids. This CDR3 reads CASSYEAGSNYGYTF.